Shown below are 22 T cell receptor beta chains from a single sample sequenced in a study of blood T cell repertoires in COVID-19. TCRdb's copy holds only in-frame clones and misses some; the assay was immunoSEQ multiplex PCR. The sample contains about 51,000 clones, approximately 86% of which appear only once. The sequenced sample consisted of peripheral blood. The origin of the receptors is a man between 60 and 75 years old with acute or convalescent COVID-19.

The chain joins TRBV10-3 to TRBJ2-5; D not resolved. The V gene's germline CDR1 is ENHRY and CDR2 SYGVKD. V was cut by 10 bases and J by 0 bases, with 12 bases left in between. This CDR3 spans 13 amino acids. CDR3: CANRFGYQETQYF. The CDR3, as DNA: TGTGCCAACCGCTTCGGGTACCAAGAGACCCAGTACTTC.

This chain links TRBV6-5 with TRBJ2-3, with D perhaps TRBD2 (5 bases). The CDR3 spans 15 residues. Germline CDR1 MNHEY, CDR2 SVGAGI. V was trimmed by 7 bases and J by 3 bases, leaving 17 bases between them. This chain's CDR3 is CASTLTPAGTDTQYF. The CDR3 DNA sequence: TGTGCCAGCACGTTAACCCCTGCGGGTACAGATACGCAGTATTTT.

This chain uses TRBV19 with TRBJ2-7; TRBD2 aligns across 7 bases. Germline CDR1 is LNHDA and CDR2 is SQIVND (reference sequence). J gave up 3 bases and V 7 bases, and 12 bases lay outside the gene matches. This CDR3 has 15 amino acids. CDR3 DNA sequence: TGTGCCAGTACCCCCGGGGGGACTTACCTCTACGAGCAGTACTTC. It specifies CASTPGGTYLYEQYF.

The chain is built from TRBV19 and TRBJ1-5; possibly TRBD1 for D (6 bases). Germline V gene data show CDR1 as LNHDA and CDR2 as SQIVND (reference sequence). This CDR3 spans 14 amino acids. V shed 1 base and J shed 10 bases, with 14 bases lying between them. The CDR3 DNA reads as TGTGCCAGTAGTATAGGACAGGCACAAGGACCCCAGCATTTT. Encoded protein: CASSIGQAQGPQHF.

This rearrangement joins TRBV5-1 to TRBJ2-5; 12 positions agree with TRBD2. J was trimmed by 4 bases and V by 4 bases; bases with no gene match: 2. Germline V gene lookup returns CDR1 SGHRS and CDR2 YFSETQ. The CDR3 is made up of 14 amino acids. Written as DNA, the CDR3 is TGCGCCAGCAGCCTAGCGGGAGGGGGAGAGACCCAGTACTTC. Protein sequence: CASSLAGGGETQYF. The full variable domain, in which reference TRBV5-1 and TRBJ2-5 provide the parts outside the CDR3, is KAGVTQTPRYLIKTRGQQVTLSCSPISGHRSVSWYQQTPGQGLQFLFEYFSETQRNKGNFPGRFSGRQFSNSRSEMNVSTLELGDSALYLCASSLAGGGETQYFGPGTRLLVL.

This clone was counted a single time. This sequence joins TRBV27 and TRBJ2-6; D may be TRBD1 (5 bases). The ends were cut back, 6 bases at V and 0 bases at J, with 15 bases in the middle. The germline V gene has CDR1 MNHEY and CDR2 SMNVEV (reference sequence). This CDR3 is built from 17 residues. The DNA of the CDR3 is TGTGCCAGCAGCCAGGGCCCTGCACCCTCTGGGGCCAACGTCCTGACTTTC. Translating it yields CASSQGPAPSGANVLTF.

The chain employs TRBV28 and TRBJ1-5, with D perhaps TRBD1 (6 bases). Germline CDR1 MDHEN, CDR2 SYDVKM. The CDR3 sequence is 15 residues long. V dropped 7 bases and J dropped 1 base, with 14 bases sitting between them. CDR3 sequence (DNA): TGTGCCAGCACCACGGGCACAGGGAGCAATCAGCCCCAGCATTTT. Amino acids: CASTTGTGSNQPQHF.

The sample holds one count of this clone. The genes are TRBV13 and TRBJ1-6, with D maybe TRBD1 (6 bases). The germline V and J ends were trimmed by 7 bases and 10 bases, with 17 bases remaining between them. The CDR3 sequence is 14 residues long. Germline V gene lookup returns CDR1 PRHDT and CDR2 FYEKMQ (reference sequence). CDR3 loop: CASTQTGPKSPLHF. The CDR3 coding sequence is TGTGCCAGCACCCAGACAGGACCTAAGTCACCCCTCCACTTT. Based on the CDR3 plus reference TRBV13 and TRBJ1-6, the full variable domain is AAGVIQSPRHLIKEKRETATLKCYPIPRHDTVYWYQQGPGQDPQFLISFYEKMQSDKGSIPDRFSAQQFSDYHSELNMSSLELGDSALYFCASTQTGPKSPLHFGNGTRLTVT.

The rearrangement links TRBV7-2 to TRBJ1-3, with 9 bases aligning to TRBD1. The CDR3 runs 16 residues. Germline-derived CDR1 and CDR2 are SGHTA and FQGNSA. The V and J ends lost 3 bases and 5 bases, in that order; junction bases with no gene match: 8. Here the CDR3 DNA reads TGTGCCAGCAGCTTCCAGTCCGGGACAGGGCGAAACACCATATATTTT. Protein product: CASSFQSGTGRNTIYF.

The rearrangement links TRBV25-1 to TRBJ1-2; D gene uncertain. V lost 6 bases and J 2 bases, leaving 19 bases between the germline ends. The CDR3 is 16 residues long. The V gene's germline CDR1 is MGHDK and CDR2 SYGVNS. The CDR3 here is CASSQPGTQTNYGYTF. The CDR3 DNA sequence: TGTGCCAGCAGCCAACCGGGAACCCAGACCAACTATGGCTACACCTTC.

This chain uses TRBV10-2 with TRBJ2-7; 10 bases are shared with TRBD2. This CDR3 spans 15 amino acids. The ends lost 8 bases at V and 5 bases at J; junction bases unmatched: 12. The germline V gene has CDR1 WSHSY and CDR2 SAAADI. The CDR3 bases are TGCGCCAGCGAACCCGGACTAGCGGCAGCCCACGAGCAGTACTTC. It is translated as CASEPGLAAAHEQYF.

The chain is built from TRBV4-3 and TRBJ2-1; 9 bases are a match to TRBD2. The CDR3 sequence is 15 residues long. CDR1 is LGHNA, CDR2 YSLEER, per germline. Unmatched junction bases numbered 6, after V lost 1 base and J lost 8 bases. In nucleotides, the CDR3 is TGCGCCAGCAGCCAAGCCGCGGGGGGGCTCGATGAGCAGTTCTTC. This codes for CASSQAAGGLDEQFF.

This rearrangement joins TRBV5-4 to TRBJ1-6; TRBD1 aligns across 7 bases. The CDR3 sequence is 15 residues long. The J segment lost 8 bases and the V segment lost 3 bases, leaving 8 bases of the junction unmatched. Germline values: CDR1 SGHNT, CDR2 YYREEE (reference sequence). CDR3 residues: CASSSRDRVDSPLHF. The CDR3 DNA reads as TGTGCCAGCAGCTCACGGGACAGAGTTGATTCACCCCTCCACTTT.

The chain recombines TRBV19 with TRBJ1-4; tentatively, D is TRBD1 (5 bases). V dropped 4 bases and J dropped 5 bases, with 14 bases sitting between them. The CDR3 runs 15 residues. Germline V lookup: CDR1 LNHDA, CDR2 SQIVND (reference sequence). Here the CDR3 reads CASSTLDRTNEKLFF. In DNA, the CDR3 is TGTGCCAGTAGTACTCTCGACAGAACAAATGAAAAACTGTTTTTT.

The chain links TRBV2 to TRBJ1-2; TRBD1 matches 8 bases. This CDR3 comprises 15 residues. Germline values: CDR1 SNHLY, CDR2 FYNNEI. Trimming removed 8 bases from V and 0 bases from J; junction bases left unmatched: 8. The CDR3 nucleotides are TGTGCCAGCCTCACTCAGGGGGCCGCTAACTATGGCTACACCTTC. Translating it yields CASLTQGAANYGYTF.

The chain employs TRBV19 and TRBJ2-1; TRBD1 is a possible D gene (7 bases). The CDR3 extends over 14 amino acids. Per the germline V gene, CDR1 is LNHDA and CDR2 is SQIVND (reference sequence). V dropped 7 bases and J dropped 9 bases, with 19 bases sitting between them. The CDR3 region is CASTRALQGGEQFF. The DNA for the CDR3 is TGTGCCAGTACCCGGGCCCTTCAGGGGGGTGAGCAGTTCTTC.

The rearrangement links TRBV28 to TRBJ2-7, with 10 bases fitting TRBD2. Unmatched junction bases numbered 10, after V lost 3 bases and J lost 2 bases. In germline, CDR1 is MDHEN, CDR2 SYDVKM. The CDR3 covers 17 residues. CDR3 region: CASSLLSSGSGAYEQYF. The CDR3 bases are TGTGCCAGCAGTTTGTTGTCTAGCGGGAGTGGGGCCTACGAGCAGTACTTC.

The table lists this clone with a few counts. V and J are TRBV7-3 and TRBJ2-6, with unresolved D. This CDR3 has 17 residues. Germline loops: CDR1 SGHTA, CDR2 FQGTGA. Trimming shortened V by 5 bases and J by 1 base, and 15 bases separated the two germline ends. CDR3 amino acids: CASSPLGWQSGANVLTF. In DNA form, the CDR3 reads TGTGCCAGCAGCCCCCTCGGGTGGCAATCTGGGGCCAACGTCCTGACTTTC.

This clone occurred once. This rearrangement joins TRBV4-3 to TRBJ1-3; the match to TRBD1 covers 8 bases. The CDR3 consists of 16 residues. Per the germline V gene, CDR1 is LGHNA and CDR2 is YSLEER. V shed 3 bases and J 4 bases; nucleotides not matched to a gene: 8. CDR3 nucleotide sequence: TGCGCCAGCAGCCAGGGGACAGGTCGAGTGGGAAACACCATATATTTT. Protein product: CASSQGTGRVGNTIYF.

The V gene is TRBV5-3, the J gene TRBJ1-3; a weak D match, TRBD1 (5 bases). TRBV5-3 is an ORF, and what it does is uncertain. The CDR3 is 15 amino acids. Deletions cut 4 bases from V and 3 bases from J, with 14 bases between. This CDR3 reads CARSSDSGNGNTIYF. The CDR3 DNA follows: TGTGCCAGAAGCAGCGACAGTGGGAATGGAAACACCATATATTTT.

The chain carries TRBV4-1 and TRBJ2-1, with D maybe TRBD1 (5 bases). This CDR3 comprises 15 residues. Germline V gene lookup returns CDR1 MGHRA and CDR2 YSYEKL. V lost 0 bases and J lost 0, with 6 bases in between. The CDR3 DNA follows: TGCGCCAGCAGCCAAGACAGGGTCTCCTACAATGAGCAGTTCTTC. Residues: CASSQDRVSYNEQFF.

The chain is built from TRBV6-2 or TRBV6-3 and TRBJ1-5; 10 bases align to TRBD1. The CDR3 sequence is 16 residues long. The J segment lost 5 bases and the V segment lost 2 bases, leaving 6 bases of the junction unmatched. CDR1 MNHEY and CDR2 SVGEGT come from the germline V gene. The CDR3 spells CASSYQRQGADQPQHF. The CDR3 DNA follows: TGTGCCAGCAGTTACCAAAGACAGGGGGCAGATCAGCCCCAGCATTTT.